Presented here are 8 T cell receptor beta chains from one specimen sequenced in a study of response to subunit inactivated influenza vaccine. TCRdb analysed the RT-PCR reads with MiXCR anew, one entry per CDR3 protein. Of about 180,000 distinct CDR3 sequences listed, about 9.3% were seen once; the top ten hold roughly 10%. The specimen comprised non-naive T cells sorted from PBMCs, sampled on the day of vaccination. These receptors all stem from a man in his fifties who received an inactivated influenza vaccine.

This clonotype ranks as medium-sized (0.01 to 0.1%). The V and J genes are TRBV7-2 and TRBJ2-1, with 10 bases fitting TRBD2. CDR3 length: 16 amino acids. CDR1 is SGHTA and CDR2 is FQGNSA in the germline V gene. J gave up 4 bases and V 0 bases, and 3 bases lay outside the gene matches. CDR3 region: CASSLASGRGYNEQFF. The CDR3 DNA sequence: TGTGCCAGCAGCTTAGCCAGCGGGAGGGGGTACAATGAGCAGTTCTTC.

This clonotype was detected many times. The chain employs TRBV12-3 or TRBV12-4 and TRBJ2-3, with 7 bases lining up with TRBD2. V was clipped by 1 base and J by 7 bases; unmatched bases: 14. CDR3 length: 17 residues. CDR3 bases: TGTGCCAGCAGTTTAGTGGTCCAGCGGGGAAGCAGGAATACGCAGTATTTT. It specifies CASSLVVQRGSRNTQYF.

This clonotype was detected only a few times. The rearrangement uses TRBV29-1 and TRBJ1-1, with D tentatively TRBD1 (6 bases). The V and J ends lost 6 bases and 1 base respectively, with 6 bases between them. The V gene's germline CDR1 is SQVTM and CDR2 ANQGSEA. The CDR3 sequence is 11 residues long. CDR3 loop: CSVGQNTEAFF. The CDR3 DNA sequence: TGCAGCGTGGGACAGAACACTGAAGCTTTCTTT.

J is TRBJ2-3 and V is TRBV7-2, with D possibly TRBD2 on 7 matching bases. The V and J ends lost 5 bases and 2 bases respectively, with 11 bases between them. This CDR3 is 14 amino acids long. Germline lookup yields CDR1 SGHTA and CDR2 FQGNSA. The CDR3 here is CASSRGGNTDTQYF. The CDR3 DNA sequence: TGTGCCAGCAGCCGCGGGGGCAACACAGATACGCAGTATTTT.

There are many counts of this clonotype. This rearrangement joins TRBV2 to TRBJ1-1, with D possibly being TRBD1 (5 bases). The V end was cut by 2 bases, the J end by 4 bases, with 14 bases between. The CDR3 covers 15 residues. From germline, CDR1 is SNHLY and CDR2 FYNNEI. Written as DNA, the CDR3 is TGTGCCAGCAGTGAACGGGGGGTGGGGGGCACTGAAGCTTTCTTT. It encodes CASSERGVGGTEAFF.

CDR3 sequence reads: CASSQGQDNSMDYTF. CDR3 DNA sequence: TGCGCCAGCAGCCAGGGACAGGATAATTCTATGGACTACACCTTC. This chain links TRBV4-3 with TRBJ1-2; 8 nucleotides match TRBD1. J was trimmed by 10 bases and V by 3 bases; bases with no gene match: 13. The CDR3 is made up of 15 amino acids. Germline V gene lookup returns CDR1 LGHNA and CDR2 YSLEER.

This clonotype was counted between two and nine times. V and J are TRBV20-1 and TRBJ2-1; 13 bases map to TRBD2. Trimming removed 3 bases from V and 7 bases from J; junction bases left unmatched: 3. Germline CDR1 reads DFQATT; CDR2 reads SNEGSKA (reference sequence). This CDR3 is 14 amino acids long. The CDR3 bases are TGCAGTGCTAGTGGGACTAGCGGGACGAATGAGCAGTTCTTC. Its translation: CSASGTSGTNEQFF.

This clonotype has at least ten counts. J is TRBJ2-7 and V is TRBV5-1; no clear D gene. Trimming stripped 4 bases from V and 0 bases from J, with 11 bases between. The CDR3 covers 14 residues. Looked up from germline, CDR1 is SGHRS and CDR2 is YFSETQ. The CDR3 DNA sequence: TGCGCCAGCAGCCCCGGGCCGACCTCCTACGAGCAGTACTTC. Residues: CASSPGPTSYEQYF.